The 5 T cell receptor beta chains below were found in one sample sequenced in a study of cytomegalovirus exposure and HLA in healthy donors (dated by TCRdb to the late 2010s). The library was produced with the immunoSEQ multiplex PCR assay. A mixture of 60 forward primers for TCR Vbeta segments and 13 reverse primers for TCR Jbeta segments was used in the multiplex PCR. TCRdb took over this immuneACCESS table, retaining in-frame rearrangements with V and J assigned. Such tables are incomplete; in checked studies, under half of the missing clones stem from an unresolved V gene, and the remainder is unexplained. The sample contains some 150,000 clones, 70% to 85% of them found a single time. Clones ranked in the top ten supply 2.1% of the sample. The source material was PBMCs. These receptors were collected from a man aged 25 to 40 in good health and CMV-seronegative.

The chain has TRBV7-9 and TRBJ2-2; the match to TRBD1 covers 7 bases. Germline V gives CDR1 SEHNR, CDR2 FQNEAQ (reference sequence). The CDR3 totals 15 residues. With 5 bases clipped from V and 6 bases from J, the junction kept 9 bases outside the gene matches. The CDR3 DNA follows: TGTGCCAGCAGCGGGTACAGGGGTGAGGCCGGGGAGCTGTTTTTT. The encoded protein is CASSGYRGEAGELFF. The full variable domain, in which reference TRBV7-9 and TRBJ2-2 provide the parts outside the CDR3, is DTGVSQNPRHKITKRGQNVTFRCDPISEHNRLYWYRQTLGQGPEFLTYFQNEAQLEKSRLLSDRFSAERPKGSFSTLEIQRTEQGDSAMYLCASSGYRGEAGELFFGEGSRLTVL.

CDR3 nucleotide sequence: TGCGCCAGCAGCAGGACAGGGGCGGGGGTAGGAGAGACCCAGTACTTC. It codes for CASSRTGAGVGETQYF. The chain employs TRBV5-1 and TRBJ2-5, with 9 bases fitting TRBD1. Germline V gene sequence: CDR1 SGHRS, CDR2 YFSETQ. The CDR3 sequence is 16 residues long. The ends lost 4 bases at V and 4 bases at J; junction bases unmatched: 11.

In this sample, this clone turned up once. This chain uses TRBV11-2 with TRBJ2-3; 12 positions match TRBD2. Trimming removed 4 bases from V and 5 bases from J; junction bases left unmatched: 4. This CDR3 region has 15 residues. Germline V gene data show CDR1 as SGHAT and CDR2 as FQNNGV. The CDR3 sequence is CASSSLAGGLDTQYF. The DNA of the CDR3 is TGTGCCAGCAGCTCACTAGCGGGGGGACTAGATACGCAGTATTTT.

The V gene is TRBV5-4, the J gene TRBJ2-1, with D possibly TRBD1 on 6 matching bases. The CDR3 totals 14 residues. Germline V gene lookup returns CDR1 SGHNT and CDR2 YYREEE (reference sequence). Trimming removed 0 bases from V and 7 bases from J, with 11 bases in between. CDR3 region: CASSLGGLSNEQFF. For the CDR3, the DNA is TGTGCCAGCAGCTTGGGGGGGCTGAGTAATGAGCAGTTCTTC.

The chain employs TRBV13 and TRBJ2-7; 8 positions match TRBD2. CDR1 is PRHDT, CDR2 FYEKMQ, per germline (reference sequence). V lost 5 bases and J lost 0; bases outside the gene matches: 6. There are 15 residues in the CDR3. CDR3 DNA sequence: TGTGCCAGCAGCCAGGCGGGGGGCGGCTCCTACGAGCAGTACTTC. This gives the protein CASSQAGGGSYEQYF.